This entry lists 9 T cell receptor beta chains sequenced from one sample in a study of T cell repertoires in cytomegalovirus infection. TCRdb called the reads again in MiXCR, with one record for every CDR3 protein. The data contain about 400,000 distinct CDR3 sequences, roughly 18% of them singletons. The sequenced sample consisted of PBMCs. The source of these receptors is a human donor in good health (CMV status not recorded). Some clones in this sample may be carry-over from other donors' samples.

The chain couples TRBV6-1 to TRBJ2-2, with D unresolved. Trimming left V 4 bases short and J 3 bases short, with 9 bases between. The length of the CDR3 is 14 residues. Germline CDR1 reads MNHNS; CDR2 reads SASEGT. In nucleotides, the CDR3 is TGTGCCAGCAGTGGGTCAGCTTACACCGGGGAGCTGTTTTTT. Its translation: CASSGSAYTGELFF.

This clonotype was detected ten times or more. The V call is TRBV7-8, the J call TRBJ2-2, with 9 positions matching TRBD2. Per the germline V gene, CDR1 is SGHVS and CDR2 is FQNEAQ. This CDR3 comprises 20 residues. The J segment lost 1 base and the V segment lost 1 base, leaving 13 bases of the junction unmatched. The CDR3 spells CASSLVLAGRAVENTGELFF. For the CDR3, the DNA is TGTGCCAGCAGCTTAGTTCTAGCGGGACGAGCGGTTGAGAACACCGGGGAGCTGTTTTTT.

The rearrangement links TRBV20-1 to TRBJ2-3, with 8 bases lining up with TRBD1. The CDR3 runs to 13 residues. From germline, CDR1 is DFQATT and CDR2 SNEGSKA (reference sequence). Trimming at V came to 3 bases and at J to 5 bases, leaving 4 bases not matched to a gene. The CDR3 protein is CSASGQGIDTQYF. The CDR3 DNA is TGCAGTGCTAGTGGACAGGGAATAGATACGCAGTATTTT.

This chain connects TRBV2 to TRBJ1-2; weak D call: TRBD1 (6 bases). V dropped 3 bases and J dropped 0 bases, with 8 bases sitting between them. CDR1 is SNHLY and CDR2 is FYNNEI in the germline V gene. The CDR3 sequence is 14 residues long. The CDR3 sequence is CASSEAGANYGYTF. In DNA form, the CDR3 reads TGTGCCAGCAGTGAGGCAGGGGCTAACTATGGCTACACCTTC.

In this sample, this clonotype turned up many times. This chain links TRBV12-3 or TRBV12-4 with TRBJ2-5; tentatively, D is TRBD1 (7 bases). Trimming cost V 6 bases and J 1 base, with 12 bases left between them. This CDR3 spans 14 amino acids. In DNA, the CDR3 is TGTGCCAGCAGCCCAGGGGGGTCCCAAGAGACCCAGTACTTC. Protein sequence: CASSPGGSQETQYF.

This chain uses TRBV20-1 with TRBJ2-1, with 7 bases that match TRBD2. Germline V gene data show CDR1 as DFQATT and CDR2 as SNEGSKA (reference sequence). Trimming removed 0 bases from V and 4 bases from J; junction bases left unmatched: 12. The CDR3 sequence is 17 residues long. This CDR3 is CSARDWGRGGPYNEQFF. In DNA, the CDR3 is TGCAGTGCTAGAGATTGGGGTCGGGGAGGGCCATACAATGAGCAGTTCTTC.

The rearrangement joins TRBV10-3 to TRBJ1-3; D remains ambiguous. CDR3 length equals 14 residues. Germline assignment: CDR1 ENHRY and CDR2 SYGVKD. The V end was cut by 8 bases, the J end by 8 bases, with 19 bases between. The CDR3 DNA sequence: TGTGCCATCTCCCCGAAAGGCGAGGGTCACACCATATATTTT. Translation gives CAISPKGEGHTIYF.

V is TRBV20-1 and J is TRBJ2-3, with D perhaps being TRBD1 or TRBD2 (5 bases each). Germline CDR1 is DFQATT and CDR2 is SNEGSKA (reference sequence). Deletions cut 6 bases from V and 2 bases from J, with 15 bases between. The CDR3 spans 14 residues. The CDR3, as DNA: TGCAGTGCAAAACGGGGCGGCCCCACAGATACGCAGTATTTT. Translation gives CSAKRGGPTDTQYF.

This clonotype was picked up a small number of times. The chain employs TRBV6-8 and TRBJ2-7; D possibly matches TRBD1 or TRBD2 (6 bases each). The ends were cut back, 7 bases at V and 12 bases at J, with 19 bases in the middle. The CDR3 is 12 amino acids. Germline V gene data show CDR1 as MNHGY and CDR2 as SAAAGT. The CDR3: CASNGGTPRTYF. CDR3 nucleotide sequence: TGTGCCAGCAACGGCGGGACACCTAGGACGTACTTC.